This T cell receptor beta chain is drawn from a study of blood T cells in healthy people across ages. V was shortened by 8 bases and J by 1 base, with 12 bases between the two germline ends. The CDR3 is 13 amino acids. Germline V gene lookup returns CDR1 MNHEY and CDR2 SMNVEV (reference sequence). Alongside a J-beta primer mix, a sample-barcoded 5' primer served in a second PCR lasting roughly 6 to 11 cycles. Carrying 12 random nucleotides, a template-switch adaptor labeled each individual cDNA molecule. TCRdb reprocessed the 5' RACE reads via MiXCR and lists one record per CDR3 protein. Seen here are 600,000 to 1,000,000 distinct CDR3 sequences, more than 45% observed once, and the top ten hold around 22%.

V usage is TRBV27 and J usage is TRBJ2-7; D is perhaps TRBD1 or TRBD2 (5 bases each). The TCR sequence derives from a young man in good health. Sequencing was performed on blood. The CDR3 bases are TGTGCCAGCGGGGCAGGACTTTCCTACGAGCAGTACTTC. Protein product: CASGAGLSYEQYF.